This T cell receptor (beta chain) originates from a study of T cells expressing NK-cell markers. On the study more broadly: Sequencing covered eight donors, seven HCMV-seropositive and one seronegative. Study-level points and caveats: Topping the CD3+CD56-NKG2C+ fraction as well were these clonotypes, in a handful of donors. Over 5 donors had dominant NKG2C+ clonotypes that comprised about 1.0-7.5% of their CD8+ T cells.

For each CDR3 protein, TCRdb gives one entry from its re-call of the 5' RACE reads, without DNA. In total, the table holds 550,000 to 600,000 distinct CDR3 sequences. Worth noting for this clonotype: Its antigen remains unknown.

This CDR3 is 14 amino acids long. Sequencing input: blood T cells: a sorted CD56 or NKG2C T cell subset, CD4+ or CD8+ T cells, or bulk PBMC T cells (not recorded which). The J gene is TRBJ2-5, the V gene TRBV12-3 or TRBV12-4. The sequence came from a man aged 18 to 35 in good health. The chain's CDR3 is CASSFNWLPETQYF.